What follows is one T cell receptor (beta chain) and its context. Its target is unknown. The sample is drawn from a study of T cell responses to AZD1222 COVID-19 vaccine. General study points: Recipients of AZD1222 seropositive at baseline numbered only 6 or 7. Nearly half of the spike-specific TCRs reportedly recognize variant regions that carry no mutations. In a largely white British group with more females than males, clonal diversity was possibly underestimated. Repertoires were obtained only post-peak T cell response.

Clones were sequenced by immunoSEQ multiplex PCR, and TCRdb holds only the in-frame ones, with some missing. Seen here are some 150,000 clones, 92% observed once, and the top ten hold about 4%. The ends lost 9 bases at V and 5 bases at J; junction bases unmatched: 15. Germline assignment: CDR1 LNHDA and CDR2 SQIVND (reference sequence). The CDR3 extends over 16 amino acids. This sample comprised peripheral blood, obtained on day 0 of MenACWY control vaccination. The chain employs TRBV19 and TRBJ2-5; 10 nucleotides line up with TRBD2. The source of this sequence is an adult in good health. CDR3 loop: CASQPSPGLAFETQYF. CDR3 coding DNA: TGTGCCAGCCAACCCTCGCCGGGACTAGCGTTTGAGACCCAGTACTTC.